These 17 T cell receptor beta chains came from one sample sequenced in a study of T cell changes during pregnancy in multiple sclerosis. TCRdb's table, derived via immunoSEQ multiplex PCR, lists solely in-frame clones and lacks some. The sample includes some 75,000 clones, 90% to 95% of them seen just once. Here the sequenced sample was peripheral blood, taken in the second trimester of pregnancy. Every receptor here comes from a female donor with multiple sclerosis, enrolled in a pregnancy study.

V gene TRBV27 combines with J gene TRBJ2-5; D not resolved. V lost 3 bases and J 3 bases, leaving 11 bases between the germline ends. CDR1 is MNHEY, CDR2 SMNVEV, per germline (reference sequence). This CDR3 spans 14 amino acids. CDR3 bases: TGTGCCAGCAGTTTTCTGGGTCGGGAAGAGACCCAGTACTTC. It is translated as CASSFLGREETQYF.

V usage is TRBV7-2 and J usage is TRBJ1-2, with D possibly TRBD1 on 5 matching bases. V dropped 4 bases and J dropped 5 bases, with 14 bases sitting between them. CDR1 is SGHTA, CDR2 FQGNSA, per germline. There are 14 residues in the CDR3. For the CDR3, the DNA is TGTGCCAGCAGCTCCCTAGAGGGGACTTATGGCTACACCTTC. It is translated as CASSSLEGTYGYTF.

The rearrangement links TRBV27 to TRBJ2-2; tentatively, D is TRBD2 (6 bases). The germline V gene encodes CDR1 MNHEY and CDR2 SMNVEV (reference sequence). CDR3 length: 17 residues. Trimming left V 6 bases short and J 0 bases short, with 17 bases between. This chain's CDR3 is CASSFNLREANTGELFF. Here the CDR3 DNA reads TGTGCCAGCAGCTTCAACCTCAGGGAGGCGAACACCGGGGAGCTGTTTTTT.

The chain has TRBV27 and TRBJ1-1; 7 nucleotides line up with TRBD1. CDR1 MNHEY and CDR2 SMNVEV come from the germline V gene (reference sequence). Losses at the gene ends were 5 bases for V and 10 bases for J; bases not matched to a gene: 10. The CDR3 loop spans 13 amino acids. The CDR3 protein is CASSTTGVYGAFF. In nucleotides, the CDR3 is TGTGCCAGCAGTACAACAGGGGTATATGGAGCTTTCTTT.

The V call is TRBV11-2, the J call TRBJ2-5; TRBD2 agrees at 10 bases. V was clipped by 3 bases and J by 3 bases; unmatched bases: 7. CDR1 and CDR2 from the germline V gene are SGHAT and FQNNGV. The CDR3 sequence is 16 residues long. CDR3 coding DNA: TGTGCCAGCAGCTTTCACCCAGGACTAGCGGAAGAGACCCAGTACTTC. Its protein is CASSFHPGLAEETQYF.

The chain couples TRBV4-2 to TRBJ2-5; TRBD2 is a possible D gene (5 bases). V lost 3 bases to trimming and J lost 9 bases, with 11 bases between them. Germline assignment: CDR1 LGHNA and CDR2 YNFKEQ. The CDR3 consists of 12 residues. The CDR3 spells CASSQPRTPQYF. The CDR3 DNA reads TGTGCCAGCAGCCAGCCCCGGACTCCCCAGTACTTC.

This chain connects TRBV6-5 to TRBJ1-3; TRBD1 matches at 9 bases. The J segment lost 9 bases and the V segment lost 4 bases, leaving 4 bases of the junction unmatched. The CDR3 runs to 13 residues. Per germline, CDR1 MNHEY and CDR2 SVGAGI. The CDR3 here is CASSWGQGRTIYF. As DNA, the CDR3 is TGTGCCAGCAGTTGGGGACAGGGCCGCACCATATATTTT.

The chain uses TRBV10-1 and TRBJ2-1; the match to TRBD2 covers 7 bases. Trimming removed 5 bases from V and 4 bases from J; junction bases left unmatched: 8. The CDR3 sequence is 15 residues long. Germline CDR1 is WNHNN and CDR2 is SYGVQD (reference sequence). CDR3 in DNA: TGCGCCAGCAGTAGCCGGGACTATCCGTACAATGAGCAGTTCTTC. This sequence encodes CASSSRDYPYNEQFF.

CDR3 DNA sequence: TGTGCCAGCAGTGAAACGGGCAGGGGTAGGACTAATGAAAAACTGTTTTTT. Its protein is CASSETGRGRTNEKLFF. This chain connects TRBV6-1 to TRBJ1-4; possibly TRBD1 for D (6 bases). Germline V gene data show CDR1 as MNHNS and CDR2 as SASEGT. This CDR3 spans 17 amino acids. Trimming removed 2 bases at V and 2 bases at J, with 15 bases between.

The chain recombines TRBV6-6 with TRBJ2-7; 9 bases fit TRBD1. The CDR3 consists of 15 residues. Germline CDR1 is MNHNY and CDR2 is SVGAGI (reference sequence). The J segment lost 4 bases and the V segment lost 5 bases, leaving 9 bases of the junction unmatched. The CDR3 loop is CASSDTQGAAYEQYF. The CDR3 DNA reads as TGTGCCAGCAGTGACACACAGGGGGCCGCATACGAGCAGTACTTC.

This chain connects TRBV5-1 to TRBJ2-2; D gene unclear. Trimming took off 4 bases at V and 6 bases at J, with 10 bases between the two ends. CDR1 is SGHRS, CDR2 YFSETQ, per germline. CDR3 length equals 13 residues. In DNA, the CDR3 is TGCGCCAGCAGCCTAACAGTGGCCGGGGAGCTGTTTTTT. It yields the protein CASSLTVAGELFF. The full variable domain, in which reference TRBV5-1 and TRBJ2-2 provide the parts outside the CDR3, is KAGVTQTPRYLIKTRGQQVTLSCSPISGHRSVSWYQQTPGQGLQFLFEYFSETQRNKGNFPGRFSGRQFSNSRSEMNVSTLELGDSALYLCASSLTVAGELFFGEGSRLTVL.

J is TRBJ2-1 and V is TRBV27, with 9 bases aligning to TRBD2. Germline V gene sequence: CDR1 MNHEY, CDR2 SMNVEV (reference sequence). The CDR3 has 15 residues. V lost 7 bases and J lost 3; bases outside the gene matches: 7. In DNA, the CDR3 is TGTGCCAGCACCCACCGACTAGCGGACTACAATGAGCAGTTCTTC. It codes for CASTHRLADYNEQFF.

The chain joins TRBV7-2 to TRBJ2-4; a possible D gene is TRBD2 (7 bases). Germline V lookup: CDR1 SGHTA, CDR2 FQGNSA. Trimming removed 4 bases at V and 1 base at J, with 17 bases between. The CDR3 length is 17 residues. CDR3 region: CASSSGGGSGAKNIQYF. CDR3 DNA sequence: TGTGCCAGCAGCTCGGGGGGCGGGAGTGGTGCCAAAAACATTCAGTACTTC. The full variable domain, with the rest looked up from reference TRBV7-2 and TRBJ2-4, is GAGVSQSPSNKVTEKGKDVELRCDPISGHTALYWYRQSLGQGLEFLIYFQGNSAPDKSGLPSDRFSAERTGGSVSTLTIQRTQQEDSAVYLCASSSGGGSGAKNIQYFGAGTRLSVL.

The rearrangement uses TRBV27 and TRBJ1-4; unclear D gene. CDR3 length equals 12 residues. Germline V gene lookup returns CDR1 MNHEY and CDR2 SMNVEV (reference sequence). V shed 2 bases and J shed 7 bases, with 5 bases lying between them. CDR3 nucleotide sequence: TGTGCCAGCAGTTTAACGGGTGAAAAACTGTTTTTT. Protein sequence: CASSLTGEKLFF.

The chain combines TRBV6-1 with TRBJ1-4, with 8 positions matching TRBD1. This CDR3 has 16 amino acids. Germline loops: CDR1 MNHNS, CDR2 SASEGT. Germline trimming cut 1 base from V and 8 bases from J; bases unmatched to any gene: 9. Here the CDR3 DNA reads TGTGCCAGCAGTGAAGTCGCGGCCAGGGGGCAAGAAAAACTGTTTTTT. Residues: CASSEVAARGQEKLFF.

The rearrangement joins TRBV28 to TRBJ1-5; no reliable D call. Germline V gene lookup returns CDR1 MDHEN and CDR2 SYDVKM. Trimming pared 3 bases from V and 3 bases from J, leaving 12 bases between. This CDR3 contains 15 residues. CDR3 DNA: TGTGCCAGCAGTTTTGGTCGACAAAACAATCAGCCCCAGCATTTT. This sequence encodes CASSFGRQNNQPQHF.

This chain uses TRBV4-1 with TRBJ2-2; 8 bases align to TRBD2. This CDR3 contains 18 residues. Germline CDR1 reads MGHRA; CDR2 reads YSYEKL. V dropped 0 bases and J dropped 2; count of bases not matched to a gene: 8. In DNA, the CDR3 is TGCGCCAGCAGCCAAGAAGGAATTAGCGGGAACAACACCGGGGAGCTGTTTTTT. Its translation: CASSQEGISGNNTGELFF.